Listed below are T cell receptor beta chains from one sample, sequenced in a study of T cells in Graves' hyperthyroidism and ophthalmopathy. One entry per CDR3 protein results from TCRdb running MiXCR on the multiplex PCR reads. The sample carries 500,000 to 600,000 distinct CDR3 sequences, over 15% recorded once. Sequenced input: blood. The receptors here all came from a woman between 18 and 29 years old with Graves' hyperthyroidism. CDR3s include the opening cysteine and the closing phenylalanine or tryptophan. Fields, in order: V gene, clone size, D gene, J gene, CDR3 protein, CDR3 DNA. D genes are given only for firm matches. A row's size may be missing; if present it is once, few, many or a size class.

>TRBV10-3|few|.|TRBJ2-7
CAISRGVSSYEQYF
TGTGCCATCAGTCGGGGCGTTAGCTCCTACGAGCAGTACTTC
>TRBV11-2|many|TRBD2|TRBJ2-3
CASSLEGSGGLTDTQYF
TGTGCCAGCAGCTTAGAAGGTAGCGGGGGTCTCACAGATACGCAGTATTTT
>TRBV12-3/TRBV12-4|.|.|TRBJ2-1
CASSLVALGNEQFF
TGTGCCAGCAGTTTAGTGGCCTTGGGCAATGAGCAGTTCTTC
>TRBV27|many|.|TRBJ1-1
CASSWTVMNTEAFF
TGTGCCAGCAGTTGGACAGTTATGAACACTGAAGCTTTCTTT
>TRBV3-1|many|TRBD2|TRBJ2-7
CASSQRTSGSTNSYEQYF
TGTGCCAGCAGCCAACGGACTAGCGGGAGCACTAACTCCTACGAGCAGTACTTC
>TRBV2|few|TRBD1|TRBJ2-6
CASSDRTGIISGANVLTF
TGTGCCAGCAGTGATCGGACAGGGATCATCTCTGGGGCCAACGTCCTGACTTTC
>TRBV9|.|.|TRBJ2-1
CASSVRTGGRVYNEQFF
TGTGCCAGCAGCGTACGAACGGGCGGGCGCGTCTACAATGAGCAGTTCTTC
>TRBV19|.|TRBD2|TRBJ2-1
CASKLIAGGSNEQFF
TGTGCCAGTAAACTTATAGCGGGAGGTTCCAATGAGCAGTTCTTC
>TRBV6-1|few|.|TRBJ1-2
CASQFQGYGYTF
TGTGCCAGCCAGTTCCAGGGGTATGGCTACACCTTC
>TRBV7-8|.|.|TRBJ2-5
CASSWEGARETQYF
TGTGCCAGCAGCTGGGAGGGGGCAAGAGAGACCCAGTACTTC
>TRBV7-9|.|TRBD2|TRBJ2-7
CASSSGTSGGLPYEQYF
TGTGCCAGCAGCTCCGGGACTAGCGGGGGCCTACCCTACGAGCAGTACTTC
>TRBV5-1|.|TRBD2|TRBJ2-2
CASSLVREGPDTGELFF
TGCGCCAGCAGCTTGGTGCGGGAGGGCCCGGACACCGGGGAGCTGTTTTTT
>TRBV20-1|many|TRBD2|TRBJ2-7
CSASPAGSSYEQYF
TGCAGTGCTAGCCCAGCGGGAAGCTCCTACGAGCAGTACTTC
>TRBV12-3/TRBV12-4|many|.|TRBJ2-7
CASSISRTPTKPSSYEQYF
TGTGCCAGCAGTATCAGCCGGACGCCTACAAAGCCTAGCTCCTACGAGCAGTACTTC
>TRBV4-1|.|TRBD1|TRBJ1-2
CASSQAGTGGNGYTF
TGCGCCAGCAGCCAAGCCGGGACAGGGGGCAATGGCTACACCTTC
>TRBV14|.|.|TRBJ2-1
CASSHGTHNEQFF
TGTGCCAGCAGCCACGGGACCCACAATGAGCAGTTCTTC
>TRBV18|many|.|TRBJ2-5
CASSPPGGETQYF
TGTGCCAGCTCACCACCAGGGGGAGAGACCCAGTACTTC
>TRBV2|many|.|TRBJ1-5
CASTQHRAPSNQPQHF
TGTGCCAGCACACAACACCGGGCCCCGAGCAATCAGCCCCAGCATTTT
>TRBV25-1|.|TRBD2|TRBJ2-5
CASSRITSGSRYQETQYF
TGTGCCAGCAGCAGAATAACTAGCGGGAGCCGGTACCAAGAGACCCAGTACTTC
>TRBV14|.|TRBD2|TRBJ2-5
CASSQGGAGVGETQYF
TGTGCCAGCAGCCAAGGAGGAGCGGGGGTGGGAGAGACCCAGTACTTC
>TRBV10-3|many|.|TRBJ2-3
CAISESVNTDTQYF
TGTGCCATCAGTGAGTCAGTCAACACAGATACGCAGTATTTT